One sample yielded the 30 T cell receptor beta chains listed below, sequenced in a study of CD8+ T cells in alopecia areata. Isolated RNA was reverse transcribed into cDNA used as the sequencing template. Produced via immunoSEQ multiplex PCR; TCRdb's table is partial and in-frame only. The sample lists roughly 130,000 clones; roughly three fifths were seen once. The sample was CD4+ T cells sorted from blood, taken at week 0. These receptors originate from a human donor with alopecia areata.

The rearrangement joins TRBV30 to TRBJ2-3; D ambiguous. Germline loops: CDR1 GTSNPN, CDR2 SVGIG (reference sequence). CDR3 size: 13 residues. V was trimmed by 0 bases and J by 2 bases, leaving 6 bases between them. The CDR3 loop reads CAWSVLATDTQYF. The DNA for the CDR3 is TGTGCCTGGAGTGTTTTAGCCACAGATACGCAGTATTTT.

This clone has more than one count but fewer than ten. The chain couples TRBV19 to TRBJ2-1; no clear D gene. V shed 5 bases and J shed 0 bases, with 5 bases lying between them. The CDR3 spans 13 residues. Germline lookup yields CDR1 LNHDA and CDR2 SQIVND (reference sequence). CDR3 nucleotides: TGTGCCAGTAGTGAGAGCTCCTACAATGAGCAGTTCTTC. Translated: CASSESSYNEQFF.

The rearrangement joins TRBV5-1 to TRBJ2-2; D is ambiguous. Germline values: CDR1 SGHRS, CDR2 YFSETQ. The CDR3 covers 14 residues. V dropped 0 bases and J dropped 5 bases, with 8 bases sitting between them. As DNA, the CDR3 is TGCGCCAGCAGCTTGGGAGTGGGAACCGGGGAGCTGTTTTTT. Protein product: CASSLGVGTGELFF.

The V gene is TRBV6-1, the J gene TRBJ2-7, with a tentative D call TRBD2 (5 bases). CDR1 and CDR2 from the germline V gene are MNHNS and SASEGT. CDR3 size: 13 residues. The CDR3 nucleotides read TGTGCGTCCGGCTGGGAGCTCGGCTACGAGCAGTACTTC. As protein: CASGWELGYEQYF.

The chain combines TRBV2 with TRBJ2-1; TRBD2 aligns across 11 bases. Germline V lookup: CDR1 SNHLY, CDR2 FYNNEI. This CDR3 spans 15 amino acids. J gave up 6 bases and V 7 bases, and 8 bases lay outside the gene matches. The DNA for the CDR3 is TGTGCCAGCACAACAACTAGCGGGAGAGTCAATGAGCAGTTCTTC. Translated, it gives CASTTTSGRVNEQFF.

The V gene is TRBV29-1, the J gene TRBJ2-7, with D possibly being TRBD1 or TRBD2 (5 bases each). V gave up 4 bases and J gave up 1 base, with 11 bases separating them. In germline, CDR1 is SQVTM, CDR2 ANQGSEA. The CDR3 totals 13 residues. The DNA of the CDR3 is TGCAGCGTTGTGGGGGTTAGGTCCTACGAGCAGTACTTC. As protein: CSVVGVRSYEQYF.

The J gene is TRBJ2-1, the V gene TRBV5-4, with 7 nucleotides matching TRBD2. The CDR3 is made up of 15 amino acids. V trimming: 0 bases; J trimming: 5 bases; junction bases outside the gene matches: 5. CDR1 and CDR2 (germline): SGHNT, YYREEE (reference sequence). CDR3 loop: CASSLGTSSNNEQFF. DNA of the CDR3: TGTGCCAGCAGCTTGGGGACTAGTTCAAACAATGAGCAGTTCTTC.

The rearrangement joins TRBV5-1 to TRBJ2-5, with D possibly matching TRBD1 (5 bases). This CDR3 is 14 amino acids long. Germline loops: CDR1 SGHRS, CDR2 YFSETQ. V gave up 4 bases and J gave up 0 bases, with 10 bases separating them. The chain's CDR3 is CASSPDSYQETQYF. The CDR3 bases are TGCGCCAGCAGCCCCGACAGTTACCAAGAGACCCAGTACTTC. Looking up the rest from reference TRBV5-1 and TRBJ2-5 gives the full variable domain: KAGVTQTPRYLIKTRGQQVTLSCSPISGHRSVSWYQQTPGQGLQFLFEYFSETQRNKGNFPGRFSGRQFSNSRSEMNVSTLELGDSALYLCASSPDSYQETQYFGPGTRLLVL.

This clone was picked up a small number of times. The chain employs TRBV5-1 and TRBJ2-1, with 8 bases identical to TRBD1. Germline CDR1 is SGHRS and CDR2 is YFSETQ. The CDR3 covers 15 residues. V lost 0 bases to trimming and J lost 3 bases; unmatched junction nucleotides: 2. DNA of the CDR3: TGCGCCAGCAGCTTGGAGACAGGGGACTACAATGAGCAGTTCTTC. It is translated as CASSLETGDYNEQFF.

This clone was found once. Distinct nucleotide sequences in the sample also encode this CDR3. This chain links TRBV5-4 with TRBJ2-3, with 7 nucleotides matching TRBD2. The CDR3 contains 16 residues. The germline gives CDR1 SGHNT, CDR2 YYREEE (reference sequence). Trimming at V came to 4 bases and at J to 3 bases, leaving 11 bases not matched to a gene. The DNA for the CDR3 is TGTGCCAGCAGCCTAAGACTAGCTGGATCGACAGATACGCAGTATTTT. Translation: CASSLRLAGSTDTQYF.

The chain links TRBV10-3 to TRBJ2-3, with 8 bases lining up with TRBD2. Germline CDR1 ENHRY, CDR2 SYGVKD. The ends lost 10 bases at V and 1 base at J; junction bases unmatched: 10. This CDR3 is 15 amino acids long. CDR3 loop: CATRGGLGRTDTQYF. CDR3 coding DNA: TGTGCCACCCGGGGGGGCCTAGGTCGCACAGATACGCAGTATTTT.

CDR3 loop: CASSSSGGVYEQYF. CDR3 in DNA: TGTGCCAGCAGCTCTAGCGGGGGGGTCTACGAGCAGTACTTC. The chain joins TRBV7-2 to TRBJ2-7; 12 bases fit TRBD2. This CDR3 spans 14 amino acids. Per the germline V gene, CDR1 is SGHTA and CDR2 is FQGNSA. Trimming cost V 4 bases and J 3 bases; bases outside gene matches: 1.

This sequence joins TRBV4-2 and TRBJ1-2; 10 nucleotides line up with TRBD1. CDR1 and CDR2 (germline): LGHNA, YNFKEQ. The CDR3 runs 15 residues. J gave up 2 bases and V 1 base, and 1 base lay outside the gene matches. The CDR3 nucleotides are TGTGCCAGCAGCCAAGTGGACAGGGGGAACTATGGCTACACCTTC. This encodes CASSQVDRGNYGYTF.

The chain joins TRBV5-1 to TRBJ2-1, with 7 nucleotides matching TRBD2. Germline values: CDR1 SGHRS, CDR2 YFSETQ. This CDR3 region has 16 residues. V shed 0 bases, J shed 8 bases, and the junction held 11 bases outside the gene matches. CDR3 sequence: CASSLAGREISDEQFF. Written as DNA, the CDR3 is TGCGCCAGCAGCTTGGCAGGGCGGGAGATTTCCGATGAGCAGTTCTTC.

The rearrangement uses TRBV18 and TRBJ2-5; TRBD1 is a possible D gene (6 bases). The V gene's germline CDR1 is KGHSH and CDR2 LQKENI. CDR3 length equals 14 residues. Between the trimmed V and J ends, which lost 0 bases and 4 bases, there was a span of 9 bases. The CDR3 DNA reads TGTGCCAGCTCACCACCGGGGGCCCCAGAGACCCAGTACTTC. Translating it yields CASSPPGAPETQYF.

The chain carries TRBV6-6 and TRBJ2-1; D call uncertain. The CDR3 runs 14 residues. Deletions cut 4 bases from V and 7 bases from J, with 14 bases between. From germline, CDR1 is MNHNY and CDR2 SVGAGI (reference sequence). The CDR3 loop is CASSFVAGWNEQFF. The CDR3 DNA is TGTGCCAGCAGTTTCGTCGCCGGGTGGAATGAGCAGTTCTTC.

The chain combines TRBV25-1 with TRBJ2-3, with D perhaps TRBD2 (5 bases). Germline V gene lookup returns CDR1 MGHDK and CDR2 SYGVNS. The CDR3 runs to 13 residues. The V end was cut by 8 bases, the J end by 2 bases, with 11 bases between. CDR3 DNA: TGTGCCAGCCAAGAGGGAAACACAGATACGCAGTATTTT. This encodes CASQEGNTDTQYF.

The genes are TRBV7-2 and TRBJ2-5; D might be TRBD1 (6 bases). Trimming shortened V by 5 bases and J by 7 bases, and 17 bases separated the two germline ends. Germline CDR1 SGHTA, CDR2 FQGNSA. CDR3 size: 14 residues. CDR3: CASSGDRPGGTQYF. The DNA of the CDR3 is TGTGCCAGCAGCGGAGACAGGCCTGGGGGGACCCAGTACTTC.

The chain has TRBV5-1 and TRBJ1-1, with a weak D call TRBD1 (6 bases). Germline lookup yields CDR1 SGHRS and CDR2 YFSETQ. The CDR3 is made up of 17 amino acids. Trimming took off 1 base at V and 7 bases at J, with 23 bases between the two ends. CDR3 DNA: TGCGCCAGCAGCTTGAATTTCAGGGGAGTCGGTACAGGTGAAGCTTTCTTT. It is translated as CASSLNFRGVGTGEAFF.

The gene calls are TRBV18 and TRBJ1-5, with D hard to call. Germline CDR1 is KGHSH and CDR2 is LQKENI. There are 14 residues in the CDR3. V lost 2 bases, J lost 0 bases, and 5 bases lay in between. The CDR3 loop reads CASSPSDSNQPQHF. DNA for the CDR3: TGTGCCAGCTCACCATCAGATAGCAATCAGCCCCAGCATTTT.

A few counts support this clone. V and J are TRBV4-3 and TRBJ2-1, with a tentative D call TRBD1 (5 bases). Germline V gene lookup returns CDR1 LGHNA and CDR2 YSLEER. Trimming removed 1 base from V and 0 bases from J, with 7 bases in between. This CDR3 has 15 residues. CDR3 bases: TGCGCCAGCAGCCAAGGGACATCCTCCTACAATGAGCAGTTCTTC. It specifies CASSQGTSSYNEQFF.

The V gene is TRBV28, the J gene TRBJ1-6; D is possibly TRBD1 (5 bases). This CDR3 is built from 12 residues. Trimming shortened V by 11 bases and J by 5 bases, and 10 bases separated the two germline ends. Germline CDR1 is MDHEN and CDR2 is SYDVKM. CDR3 DNA: TGTGCCCTCCGGGGGAATAATTCACCCCTCCACTTT. Translation: CALRGNNSPLHF.

This clone was counted only a few times. This chain uses TRBV18 with TRBJ2-6, with D tentatively TRBD1 or TRBD2 (6 bases each). Per the germline V gene, CDR1 is KGHSH and CDR2 is LQKENI. The CDR3 totals 19 residues. The V and J ends lost 3 bases and 0 bases respectively, with 18 bases between them. This CDR3 reads CASSPLTTKGGSGANVLTF. Here the CDR3 DNA reads TGTGCCAGCTCACCGCTGACTACGAAGGGGGGCTCTGGGGCCAACGTCCTGACTTTC. Full variable domain (remainder filled in from reference TRBV18 and TRBJ2-6): NAGVMQNPRHLVRRRGQEARLRCSPMKGHSHVYWYRQLPEEGLKFMVYLQKENIIDESGMPKERFSAEFPKEGPSILRIQQVVRGDSAAYFCASSPLTTKGGSGANVLTFGAGSRLTVL.

This clone appeared once. The chain has TRBV12-1 and TRBJ2-1; no check of the table's D call, TRBD1, against the DNA was made. TRBV12-1 is annotated as a pseudogene. This CDR3 is built from 15 residues. The CDR3 loop is CASSAQGAGRNEQFF. CDR3 in DNA: TGTGCCAGCAGCGCTCAGGGGGCGGGGAGGAATGAGCAGTTCTTC.

A word on this clone: At one end, the junction sequence differs from germline, possibly due to a read error. The CDR3 nucleotides are TGTGCCAGCAGCCACAGGGGTAACGATGGCTACACCTTC. This translates into CASSHRGNDGYTF. The rearrangement links TRBV27 to TRBJ1-2; 7 bases are shared with TRBD1. CDR1 and CDR2 from the germline V gene are MNHEY and SMNVEV (reference sequence). This CDR3 is 13 amino acids long.

The chain is built from TRBV19 and TRBJ2-5; unclear D gene. The CDR3 runs 15 residues. The germline V gene has CDR1 LNHDA and CDR2 SQIVND (reference sequence). Trimming removed 6 bases from V and 3 bases from J, with 17 bases in between. CDR3 sequence (DNA): TGTGCCAGTAGAGGTTCGGCCCTCGAAAAAGAGACCCAGTACTTC. Translating gives CASRGSALEKETQYF. The entire variable domain, with the rest obtained from reference TRBV19 and TRBJ2-5, is as follows: DGGITQSPKYLFRKEGQNVTLSCEQNLNHDAMYWYRQDPGQGLRLIYYSQIVNDFQKGDIAEGYSVSREKKESFPLTVTSAQKNPTAFYLCASRGSALEKETQYFGPGTRLLVL.

This chain links TRBV11-2 with TRBJ2-1; 7 bases agree with TRBD2. The V and J ends lost 1 base and 7 bases, in that order; junction bases with no gene match: 10. Germline CDR1 is SGHAT and CDR2 is FQNNGV. The length of the CDR3 is 16 residues. CDR3 DNA sequence: TGTGCCAGCAGCTTAGCTAGCGGCTGGGGCTCTAATGAGCAGTTCTTC. It translates to CASSLASGWGSNEQFF.

This clone was counted only a few times. The chain employs TRBV28 and TRBJ2-4; a possible D gene is TRBD1 (6 bases). The V gene lost 6 bases and the J gene lost 5 bases, with 11 bases spanning the gap. The CDR3 runs 13 residues. Germline CDR1 MDHEN, CDR2 SYDVKM. The CDR3 DNA sequence: TGTGCCAGCAGCCCGTGGACAGAAAACATTCAGTACTTC. As protein: CASSPWTENIQYF.

This clone was observed a few times. The chain links TRBV7-3 to TRBJ1-6, with TRBD1 matching over 7 bases. The CDR3 consists of 13 residues. The germline V gene has CDR1 SGHTA and CDR2 FQGTGA. Losses at the gene ends were 3 bases for V and 10 bases for J; bases not matched to a gene: 3. The CDR3 here is CASSFTGDSPLHF. CDR3 nucleotides: TGTGCCAGCAGCTTCACAGGGGACTCACCCCTCCACTTT.

V is TRBV7-2 and J is TRBJ1-2; no definite D call. Germline V CDR1 and CDR2: SGHTA, FQGNSA. Trimming cost V 5 bases and J 2 bases, with 9 bases left between them. This CDR3 has 13 amino acids. The CDR3 region is CASSPDKNYGYTF. The CDR3 DNA sequence: TGTGCCAGCAGCCCAGACAAGAACTATGGCTACACCTTC.